The next 28 T cell receptor beta chains were all read from a single sample in a study of post-analysis software for immune sequencing data. Unique molecular identifiers featured in each of the TCR beta cDNA libraries. TCRdb passed the PCR reads through MiXCR, listing each CDR3 protein once. The sample includes fewer than 850,000 distinct CDR3 sequences, less than 35% of them seen just once. General study points: Higher frequency in patients than in controls was seen for about 5 TRBV segments, with TRBV5-6, TRBV5-1 and TRBV20-1 among them.

Their recognized antigens are unknown. The sample consisted of blood. All receptors derive from a girl aged 10 to 17 with multiple sclerosis.

In the case of this clonotype: A junction end diverges from the germline sequence, so it may reflect a read error. The V gene is TRBV4-1, the J gene TRBJ2-1; the match to TRBD2 covers 11 bases. Germline V lookup: CDR1 MGHRA, CDR2 YSYEKL. The CDR3 is 16 amino acids. CDR3 bases: TGCGCCAGCAGAGAAGGGCTAGCGGGGGGCTACGATGAGCAGTTCTTC. As protein: CASREGLAGGYDEQFF.

This clonotype was seen more than once but under ten times. This rearrangement joins TRBV24-1 to TRBJ2-3, with D uncertain. CDR1 KGHDR and CDR2 SFDVKD come from the germline V gene. The length of the CDR3 is 14 residues. Trimming took 0 bases from V and 3 from J, leaving 6 bases between them. DNA of the CDR3: TGTGCCACCAGTGATTTGCTCGGAACAGATACGCAGTATTTT. This sequence encodes CATSDLLGTDTQYF.

The V call is TRBV4-3, the J call TRBJ2-5; D gene ambiguous. Per the germline V gene, CDR1 is LGHNA and CDR2 is YSLEER. The CDR3 is 15 amino acids. The V and J ends lost 0 bases and 5 bases respectively, with 13 bases between them. The CDR3 DNA sequence: TGCGCCAGCAGCCAAGACTGGAGTGGGCGGGAGACCCAGTACTTC. This sequence encodes CASSQDWSGRETQYF.

In its sample, this clonotype was seen many times. The chain couples TRBV29-1 to TRBJ2-3; 9 nucleotides agree with TRBD1. The CDR3 covers 15 residues. The germline V gene has CDR1 SQVTM and CDR2 ANQGSEA. The J segment lost 6 bases and the V segment lost 6 bases, leaving 13 bases of the junction unmatched. The CDR3 bases are TGCAGCGTGAACCGGGACAGGGAGCCAGTCGATACGCAGTATTTT. It encodes CSVNRDREPVDTQYF.

This clonotype was counted a few times. The chain uses TRBV20-1 and TRBJ1-3, with 9 bases matching TRBD1. CDR3 length equals 14 residues. V gave up 5 bases and J gave up 2 bases; unmatched junction bases: 4. Germline-derived CDR1 and CDR2 are DFQATT and SNEGSKA (reference sequence). Written as DNA, the CDR3 is TGCAGTGCTCCAAGACAGGGGGCTGGAAACACCATATATTTT. This translates into CSAPRQGAGNTIYF.

The table lists this clonotype with a few counts. The chain has TRBV4-2 and TRBJ1-1, with 10 bases fitting TRBD1. Germline assignment: CDR1 LGHNA and CDR2 YNFKEQ. V gave up 1 base and J gave up 7 bases; unmatched junction bases: 3. The CDR3 runs to 14 residues. For the CDR3, the DNA is TGTGCCAGCAGCCAAGCGACAGGGGGCTATGAAGCTTTCTTT. This gives the protein CASSQATGGYEAFF.

This clonotype has a handful of counts. V gene TRBV7-9 combines with J gene TRBJ2-3; the D is unclear. With 5 bases removed from V and 5 bases from J, the gap between germline ends came to 11 bases. Germline loops: CDR1 SEHNR, CDR2 FQNEAQ (reference sequence). CDR3 size: 13 residues. In nucleotides, the CDR3 is TGTGCCAGCAGCCACTACGATGGAGATACGCAGTATTTT. Translating gives CASSHYDGDTQYF.

As to this clonotype: At one of its ends the junction is not consistent with the germline gene, which may arise from a read error. CDR3 in amino acids: CAGSHRDRVTYEQYF. The DNA of the CDR3 is TGTGCCGGCAGCCACCGGGACAGGGTCACCTACGAGCAGTACTTC. The chain couples TRBV7-9 to TRBJ2-7; TRBD1 matches at 9 bases. Germline CDR1 SEHNR, CDR2 FQNEAQ (reference sequence). The CDR3 totals 15 residues.

The J gene is TRBJ2-2, the V gene TRBV3-1; no definite D call. This CDR3 spans 14 amino acids. Germline-derived CDR1 and CDR2 are LGHDT and YNNKEL (reference sequence). With 2 bases removed from V and 4 bases from J, the gap between germline ends came to 8 bases. For the CDR3, the DNA is TGTGCCAGCAGCCAACTCAGGTCCACCGGGGAGCTGTTTTTT. This gives the protein CASSQLRSTGELFF.

This clonotype was detected a few times. J is TRBJ2-5 and V is TRBV7-2, with TRBD2 matching 12 bases. Germline V gene sequence: CDR1 SGHTA, CDR2 FQGNSA. V shed 3 bases, J shed 5 bases, and the junction held 7 bases outside the gene matches. This CDR3 comprises 16 residues. The CDR3 loop reads CASSLPRLAGEETQYF. As DNA, the CDR3 is TGTGCCAGCAGCTTGCCTCGACTAGCGGGAGAGGAGACCCAGTACTTC.

The V and J genes are TRBV28 and TRBJ2-5; TRBD1 is a possible D gene (5 bases). Matching the DNA end better, TRBJ2-4 makes the J call doubtful. This CDR3 has 15 amino acids. CDR1 is MDHEN and CDR2 is SYDVKM in the germline V gene. The CDR3 coding sequence is TGTGCCAGCAGACCACCCAGGGATGGGAAAAACATTCAGTACTTC. Amino acid sequence: CASRPPRDGKNIQYF.

This clonotype showed up just a few times. The genes are TRBV7-2 and TRBJ2-7; the match to TRBD2 covers 16 bases. The germline gives CDR1 SGHTA, CDR2 FQGNSA. The CDR3 runs to 16 residues. V shed 5 bases, J shed 7 bases, and the junction held 8 bases outside the gene matches. CDR3 in DNA: TGTGCCAGCAGCCACGGGACTAGCGGGAGGGTACCAGAGCAGTACTTC. Its translation: CASSHGTSGRVPEQYF.

This chain joins TRBV7-2 and TRBJ2-5; D is perhaps TRBD2 (6 bases). From germline, CDR1 is SGHTA and CDR2 FQGNSA. This CDR3 is 16 amino acids long. Between the trimmed V and J ends, which lost 1 base and 7 bases, there was a span of 19 bases. The DNA of the CDR3 is TGTGCCAGCAGCTTAGTCCCCGTGGCGGGGCGAGGGACCCAGTACTTC. The encoded protein is CASSLVPVAGRGTQYF.

There are a few counts of this clonotype. The chain recombines TRBV10-3 with TRBJ1-6; D gene unclear. V gave up 8 bases and J gave up 8 bases, with 16 bases separating them. Looked up from germline, CDR1 is ENHRY and CDR2 is SYGVKD. CDR3 length: 14 amino acids. CDR3 residues: CAISVRGGDSPLHF. The CDR3 region has the DNA TGTGCCATCTCGGTCCGGGGTGGAGATTCACCCCTCCACTTT.

This clonotype showed up many times. The CDR3 sequence is CASSVDGRGRNEQFF. The CDR3 coding sequence is TGTGCCAGCAGCGTAGACGGGAGAGGGCGTAATGAGCAGTTCTTC. The chain joins TRBV9 to TRBJ2-1; the D gene is possibly TRBD2 (6 bases). Germline CDR1 SGDLS, CDR2 YYNGEE. Trimming removed 0 bases from V and 7 bases from J, with 14 bases in between. The CDR3 is made up of 15 amino acids.

The gene calls are TRBV7-9 and TRBJ2-5; D is possibly TRBD2 (5 bases). Looked up from germline, CDR1 is SEHNR and CDR2 is FQNEAQ (reference sequence). Trimming pared 8 bases from V and 5 bases from J, leaving 12 bases between. The CDR3 is 12 residues long. In DNA, the CDR3 is TGTGCCAGCGGACCCGGCGGGGAGACCCAGTACTTC. This sequence encodes CASGPGGETQYF.

The chain has TRBV5-1 and TRBJ2-1; 7 bases line up with TRBD1. CDR1 SGHRS and CDR2 YFSETQ come from the germline V gene. Unmatched junction bases numbered 10, after V lost 4 bases and J lost 3 bases. The CDR3 consists of 16 residues. CDR3 loop: CASSLGTAVIYNEQFF. The CDR3 DNA sequence: TGCGCCAGCAGCCTAGGGACAGCCGTAATCTACAATGAGCAGTTCTTC. The entire variable domain, with the rest obtained from reference TRBV5-1 and TRBJ2-1, is as follows: KAGVTQTPRYLIKTRGQQVTLSCSPISGHRSVSWYQQTPGQGLQFLFEYFSETQRNKGNFPGRFSGRQFSNSRSEMNVSTLELGDSALYLCASSLGTAVIYNEQFFGPGTRLTVL.

This clonotype showed up just a few times. V usage is TRBV7-9 and J usage is TRBJ2-6, with 8 bases fitting TRBD1. CDR1 is SEHNR and CDR2 is FQNEAQ in the germline V gene (reference sequence). The CDR3 is made up of 17 amino acids. Trimming removed 6 bases from V and 5 bases from J; junction bases left unmatched: 12. The CDR3 sequence is CASRGRDRLERANVLTF. The CDR3 DNA reads TGTGCCAGCAGGGGCAGGGACAGGTTGGAGCGGGCCAACGTCCTGACTTTC.

This clonotype was counted only a few times. The gene calls are TRBV5-1 and TRBJ2-1, with D perhaps matching TRBD1 or TRBD2 (6 bases each). The germline V gene encodes CDR1 SGHRS and CDR2 YFSETQ. There are 16 residues in the CDR3. The V end was cut by 5 bases, the J end by 1 base, with 16 bases between. Here the CDR3 reads CASSAEGGMSYNEQFF. CDR3 sequence (DNA): TGCGCCAGCAGTGCGGAGGGGGGTATGTCCTACAATGAGCAGTTCTTC. The full variable domain, with the rest looked up from reference TRBV5-1 and TRBJ2-1, is KAGVTQTPRYLIKTRGQQVTLSCSPISGHRSVSWYQQTPGQGLQFLFEYFSETQRNKGNFPGRFSGRQFSNSRSEMNVSTLELGDSALYLCASSAEGGMSYNEQFFGPGTRLTVL.

This chain joins TRBV20-1 and TRBJ2-3; TRBD2 aligns across 13 bases. The CDR3 extends over 17 amino acids. CDR1 and CDR2 (germline): DFQATT, SNEGSKA (reference sequence). Trimming cost V 4 bases and J 6 bases; bases outside gene matches: 13. The CDR3 bases are TGCAGTGCTAACGCCGGGACTAGCGGGACTTGGGGGGATACGCAGTATTTT. This gives the protein CSANAGTSGTWGDTQYF.

V gene TRBV29-1 combines with J gene TRBJ1-1; D is possibly TRBD1 (5 bases). Germline CDR1 and CDR2: SQVTM and ANQGSEA. With 4 bases removed from V and 6 bases from J, the gap between germline ends came to 30 bases. The CDR3 has 18 residues. In DNA form, the CDR3 reads TGCAGCGTTGCGGGCGGGATGTCTTGGACGAGGGGTGCCCCTGAAGCTTTCTTT. Translated, it gives CSVAGGMSWTRGAPEAFF.

The table lists this clonotype with a few counts. The chain couples TRBV19 to TRBJ2-1; D remains unclear. The end of the DNA fits TRBJ2-7 better, so the J call may be wrong. CDR1 and CDR2 (germline): LNHDA, SQIVND (reference sequence). The CDR3 is 17 amino acids. CDR3 in DNA: TGTGCCAGTAGTATAGTTCTCGGCGATAGCTCCTACAATGAGCAGTACTTC. The encoded protein is CASSIVLGDSSYNEQYF.

The sample holds a few counts of this clonotype. CDR3 bases: TGCAGTGCTAGAAATAATGACAGGGTGACTGATCAGCCCCAGCATTTT. It is translated as CSARNNDRVTDQPQHF. This rearrangement joins TRBV20-1 to TRBJ1-5, with TRBD1 identical over 7 bases. The trim removed 2 bases at V and 5 bases at J, leaving 12 bases unmatched. The germline CDR1 and CDR2 sequences are DFQATT and SNEGSKA (reference sequence). This CDR3 has 16 amino acids.

Notes on this clonotype: A much larger clone sits a single nucleotide away, making a read error possible. The chain links TRBV9 to TRBJ2-5; D could derive from TRBD1 or TRBD2 (5 bases each). The germline V gene encodes CDR1 SGDLS and CDR2 YYNGEE. The CDR3 totals 15 residues. V was trimmed by 4 bases and J by 11 bases, leaving 24 bases between them. CDR3 region: CASSRDAPAANEQYF. Written as DNA, the CDR3 is TGTGCCAGCAGCAGGGACGCCCCAGCGGCCAATGAGCAGTACTTC.

Remarks on this clonotype: The junction differs from germline at one of its ends, possibly a read error. The CDR3 spells CSAREGGRINRPQHF. CDR3 coding DNA: TGCAGTGCTAGAGAGGGAGGACGGATTAATCGGCCCCAGCATTTT. V and J are TRBV20-1 and TRBJ1-5; D gene uncertain. Per germline, CDR1 DFQATT and CDR2 SNEGSKA (reference sequence). This CDR3 region has 15 residues.

The chain combines TRBV4-3 with TRBJ1-4; TRBD1 matches at 9 bases. The CDR3 totals 15 residues. The J segment lost 6 bases and the V segment lost 3 bases, leaving 5 bases of the junction unmatched. Per germline, CDR1 LGHNA and CDR2 YSLEER. CDR3 nucleotide sequence: TGCGCCAGCAGCCAGGGGGACAGGGACCATGAAAAACTGTTTTTT. Encoded protein: CASSQGDRDHEKLFF.

V and J are TRBV20-1 and TRBJ2-3; the D gene is possibly TRBD1 (6 bases). The V and J ends lost 3 bases and 0 bases respectively, with 10 bases between them. The germline V gene encodes CDR1 DFQATT and CDR2 SNEGSKA (reference sequence). This CDR3 spans 14 amino acids. The CDR3 protein is CSASGRGSTDTQYF. In DNA form, the CDR3 reads TGCAGTGCTAGCGGCAGGGGAAGCACAGATACGCAGTATTTT.

This clonotype was seen repeatedly, ten times or more. CDR3 loop: CASSFWGARETQYF. CDR3 sequence (DNA): TGTGCCAGCAGCTTTTGGGGGGCTCGAGAGACCCAGTACTTC. The genes are TRBV5-5 and TRBJ2-5, with D perhaps given as TRBD1 or TRBD2 (6 bases each). V lost 2 bases and J 4 bases, leaving 12 bases between the germline ends. Germline loops: CDR1 SGHKS, CDR2 YYEKEE (reference sequence). The CDR3 runs 14 residues.